This is a list of T cell receptor beta chains from one sample in a study of blood T cell repertoires in COVID-19. Some clones are missing from TCRdb's copy, which holds only in-frame ones; the method was immunoSEQ multiplex PCR. Among some 45,000 clones listed, 91% were seen once. Input material: peripheral blood. The receptors here all came from a man in his sixties or seventies with active COVID-19. The CDR3 runs from the conserved cysteine through the conserved F or W. A D gene is named only where the DNA matches it firmly. The size field is filled for only some rows; it gives once, few, many or a size class.

clone size	D gene	CDR3 length	V gene	J gene	CDR3 protein	CDR3 DNA
-	-	15	TRBV5-1	TRBJ2-5	CASSLEGGLWETQYF	TGCGCCAGCAGCTTGGAGGGGGGGCTATGGGAGACCCAGTACTTC
-	TRBD2	14	TRBV29-1	TRBJ2-7	CSVEGAGGIHEQYF	TGCAGCGTTGAGGGTGCGGGGGGTATCCACGAGCAGTACTTC
-	TRBD2	13	TRBV27	TRBJ2-3	CASRPGGADTQYF	TGTGCCAGCAGGCCCGGGGGGGCAGATACGCAGTATTTT
-	TRBD1	16	TRBV4-3	TRBJ1-4	CASSQDTDRGGEKLFF	TGCGCCAGCAGCCAAGATACCGACAGGGGTGGTGAAAAACTGTTTTTT
-	TRBD1	15	TRBV5-4	TRBJ1-6	CASSLQGTPNSPLHF	TGTGCCAGCAGCTTACAGGGGACCCCCAATTCACCCCTCCACTTT
-	-	11	TRBV10-3	TRBJ2-1	CATQGINEQFF	TGTGCCACCCAGGGTATCAATGAGCAGTTCTTC
-	TRBD1	17	TRBV5-5	TRBJ2-1	CASSLVGQGSSYNEQFF	TGTGCCAGCAGCTTGGTGGGACAGGGGAGCTCCTACAATGAGCAGTTCTTC
-	-	13	TRBV12-3/TRBV12-4	TRBJ1-1	CASSTQENTEAFF	TGTGCCAGCAGTACACAGGAGAACACTGAAGCTTTCTTT
-	TRBD1	14	TRBV5-1	TRBJ1-4	CASSLGQGDGKLFF	TGCGCCAGCAGCCTTGGGCAGGGGGACGGAAAACTGTTTTTT
-	TRBD1	17	TRBV7-9	TRBJ2-5	CASSFHGTGNRLETQYF	TGTGCCAGCAGCTTCCACGGGACAGGGAATCGGTTGGAGACCCAGTACTTC
-	TRBD2	15	TRBV10-3	TRBJ2-1	CAISDRGGPYNEQFF	TGTGCCATCAGCGACCGGGGGGGCCCCTACAATGAGCAGTTCTTC
-	TRBD1	14	TRBV10-3	TRBJ2-3	CAINPGQGLDTQYF	TGTGCCATCAATCCGGGACAGGGGCTGGATACGCAGTATTTT
-	TRBD1	15	TRBV3-1/TRBV3-2	TRBJ1-2	CASSTGTAVNYGYTF	TGTGCCAGCAGCACTGGGACAGCGGTTAACTATGGCTACACCTTC
-	-	13	TRBV6-5	TRBJ1-2	CASSHDRNYGYTF	TGTGCCAGCAGCCACGACAGGAACTATGGCTACACCTTC
-	-	13	TRBV28	TRBJ1-3	CASFKGSGNTIYF	TGTGCCAGCTTTAAGGGGTCTGGAAACACCATATATTTT
-	-	19	TRBV15	TRBJ2-6	CATSRDLDSFLTGANVLTF	TGTGCCACCAGCAGAGATCTGGACAGCTTCCTCACTGGGGCCAACGTCCTGACTTTC
-	-	15	TRBV2	TRBJ1-5	CASSEGGTGNQPQHF	TGTGCCAGCAGTGAAGGGGGGACTGGCAATCAGCCCCAGCATTTT
-	-	14	TRBV11-2	TRBJ1-1	CASSFTEMNTEAFF	TGTGCCAGCAGCTTCACGGAGATGAACACTGAAGCTTTCTTT
-	-	13	TRBV5-1	TRBJ1-1	CASRDRQAAEAFF	TGCGCCAGCAGAGATCGACAGGCGGCTGAAGCTTTCTTT
-	TRBD1	17	TRBV5-1	TRBJ1-3	CASRDGQGRRSGNTIYF	TGCGCCAGCAGGGATGGACAGGGACGGCGCTCTGGAAACACCATATATTTT
-	-	12	TRBV5-6	TRBJ2-4	CASSSTENIQYF	TGTGCCAGCAGCTCGACAGAAAACATTCAGTACTTC
-	-	15	TRBV6-2/TRBV6-3	TRBJ2-1	CASSYSGLSYNEQFF	TGTGCCAGCAGTTACTCGGGACTTTCCTACAATGAGCAGTTCTTC
-	-	14	TRBV18	TRBJ1-2	CASSRDPSNYGYTF	TGTGCCAGCTCACGCGATCCAAGTAACTATGGCTACACCTTC
-	-	16	TRBV4-2	TRBJ2-4	CASSQDLSQPKNIQYF	TGTGCCAGCAGCCAAGATTTGTCACAGCCCAAAAACATTCAGTACTTC
-	-	13	TRBV6-5	TRBJ1-1	CASNTPLNTEAFF	TGTGCCAGCAATACACCTTTGAACACTGAAGCTTTCTTT
-	-	15	TRBV9	TRBJ1-4	CASSVDGTSDEKLFF	TGTGCCAGCAGCGTAGATGGGACATCAGATGAAAAACTGTTTTTT
-	-	13	TRBV20-1	TRBJ2-7	CSASVQQIYEQYF	TGCAGTGCTAGTGTGCAACAGATCTACGAGCAGTACTTC
-	-	14	TRBV7-9	TRBJ1-1	CASSLDWGVAEAFF	TGTGCCAGCAGCTTAGATTGGGGGGTGGCTGAAGCTTTCTTT
-	-	16	TRBV18	TRBJ1-5	CASSPRRGDGNQPQHF	TGTGCCAGCTCACCACGTCGGGGGGACGGCAATCAGCCCCAGCATTTT
-	-	15	TRBV6-1	TRBJ2-2	CASSEVLGNTGELFF	TGTGCCAGCAGTGAAGTTCTAGGAAACACCGGGGAGCTGTTTTTT
-	-	15	TRBV5-8	TRBJ2-3	CASSSQGLRTDTQYF	TGTGCCAGCAGCTCGCAGGGACTTCGCACAGATACGCAGTATTTT
once	-	15	TRBV3-1/TRBV3-2	TRBJ2-7	CASSQGYESSYEQYF	TGTGCCAGCAGCCAAGGGTACGAGAGCTCCTACGAGCAGTACTTC
-	-	15	TRBV30	TRBJ1-1	CAWSAQAGEVGKAFF	TGTGCCTGGAGTGCCCAAGCGGGGGAGGTGGGGAAAGCTTTCTTT
-	TRBD1	15	TRBV5-3	TRBJ1-6	CARSGEGGRNSPLHF	TGTGCCAGAAGCGGGGAAGGGGGCCGAAATTCACCCCTCCACTTT
few	TRBD1	13	TRBV2	TRBJ1-6	CASMDRGGSPLHF	TGTGCCAGCATGGACAGGGGGGGTTCACCCCTCCACTTT
-	-	14	TRBV28	TRBJ2-7	CASSLLTVSYEQYF	TGTGCCAGCAGTCTCCTGACAGTCTCCTACGAGCAGTACTTC
-	-	12	TRBV10-3	TRBJ1-1	CAIRTAGAVPFF	TGTGCCATCAGGACAGCAGGCGCGGTACCTTTCTTT
-	TRBD1	14	TRBV29-1	TRBJ2-7	CSVVGGTGSYEQYF	TGCAGCGTTGTGGGTGGGACAGGCTCCTACGAGCAGTACTTC
-	-	13	TRBV30	TRBJ2-7	CAYRTLRDYEQYF	TGTGCCTATCGGACCCTGAGGGACTACGAGCAGTACTTC
-	TRBD1	15	TRBV19	TRBJ2-5	CASSIGQGAHETQYF	TGTGCCAGTAGTATCGGGCAGGGGGCGCACGAGACCCAGTACTTC
-	TRBD2	16	TRBV5-1	TRBJ2-5	CASSSGSGGLQETQYF	TGCGCCAGCAGCTCAGGAAGCGGGGGACTCCAAGAGACCCAGTACTTC
-	TRBD1	16	TRBV5-1	TRBJ2-2	CASSPRTGGVTGELFF	TGCGCCAGCAGCCCACGGACAGGGGGTGTGACCGGGGAGCTGTTTTTT
-	TRBD1	15	TRBV6-4	TRBJ1-2	CASSEEGGANYGYTF	TGTGCCAGCAGTGAAGAAGGGGGCGCGAACTATGGCTACACCTTC
-	TRBD1	15	TRBV18	TRBJ2-1	CASSADRGLYNEQFF	TGTGCCAGCTCAGCAGACAGGGGATTATACAATGAGCAGTTCTTC
-	-	15	TRBV5-5	TRBJ2-2	CASSPRGSVTGELFF	TGTGCCAGCAGCCCCCGGGGGAGTGTCACCGGGGAGCTGTTTTTT
few	-	13	TRBV18	TRBJ1-2	CASSQDTSYGYTF	TGTGCCAGCTCCCAGGACACTTCCTATGGCTACACCTTC